The 18 T cell receptor beta chains below all came from one sample that was sequenced in a study of regulatory T cells in long-lasting Graves disease. The TCR beta library used iRepertoire HTBI primers with Arm-PCR amplification of CDR3. TCRdb passed the multiplex PCR reads through MiXCR, listing each CDR3 protein once. The data show about 430,000 distinct CDR3 sequences, roughly 15% seen once. As for time point: newly diagnosed GD, antithyroid drugs for less than 3 months. PBMC-derived RNA was used for the TCR library. These data were also reused for a study on T cells in Graves' hyperthyroidism and ophthalmopathy.

Source: peripheral blood mononuclear cells (PBMCs), taken at new diagnosis, from a patient treated with antithyroid drugs. Every receptor here comes from a woman in her forties with Graves disease.

Comments on this clonotype: This may arise from a read error, as a much more abundant clone is one base away. This chain connects TRBV24-1 to TRBJ2-2; 7 nucleotides align to TRBD1. Trimming removed 3 bases from V and 2 bases from J; junction bases left unmatched: 2. The CDR3 loop spans 15 amino acids. The germline CDR1 and CDR2 sequences are KGHDR and SFDVKD. The CDR3 protein is CATSDGDRNTGELFF. CDR3 in DNA: TGTGCCACCAGTGATGGGGACAGAAACACCGGGGAGCTGTTTTTT.

Many counts were recorded for this clonotype. The V and J genes are TRBV7-2 and TRBJ2-7; TRBD2 matches at 8 bases. Germline V gene sequence: CDR1 SGHTA, CDR2 FQGNSA. The ends lost 5 bases at V and 3 bases at J; junction bases unmatched: 6. The CDR3 sequence is 14 residues long. The CDR3 coding sequence is TGTGCCAGCAGCCGGGGGGGCGGCTACTACGAGCAGTACTTC. It yields the protein CASSRGGGYYEQYF.

This clonotype was observed many times. The chain combines TRBV18 with TRBJ2-7; D gene unclear. Germline V gives CDR1 KGHSH, CDR2 LQKENI. V shed 1 base and J shed 5 bases, with 12 bases lying between them. The CDR3 extends over 14 amino acids. CDR3 sequence reads: CASSPRESGDEQYF. For the CDR3, the DNA is TGTGCCAGCTCACCACGCGAATCGGGTGACGAGCAGTACTTC. The full variable domain, rest sourced from reference TRBV18 and TRBJ2-7, is NAGVMQNPRHLVRRRGQEARLRCSPMKGHSHVYWYRQLPEEGLKFMVYLQKENIIDESGMPKERFSAEFPKEGPSILRIQQVVRGDSAAYFCASSPRESGDEQYFGPGTRLTVT.

This clonotype was seen a handful of times. The chain employs TRBV7-2 and TRBJ1-2; 9 nucleotides agree with TRBD1. Germline CDR1 is SGHTA and CDR2 is FQGNSA. V was pared by 5 bases and J by 4 bases, with 8 bases of the junction left unmatched. The CDR3 has 15 amino acids. DNA of the CDR3: TGTGCCAGCAGCCCACAACAGGGGGCGAGCTATGGCTACACCTTC. Encoded protein: CASSPQQGASYGYTF.

This clonotype was recorded many times. This sequence joins TRBV2 and TRBJ2-5, with D possibly matching TRBD1 (5 bases). Germline CDR1 and CDR2: SNHLY and FYNNEI. Trimming removed 6 bases from V and 5 bases from J, with 13 bases in between. The CDR3 totals 13 residues. The CDR3, as DNA: TGTGCCAGCAGCAAACAGGTTGAGGAGACCCAGTACTTC. Encoded protein: CASSKQVEETQYF. Full variable domain (outside the CDR3, taken from reference TRBV2 and TRBJ2-5): EPEVTQTPSHQVTQMGQEVILRCVPISNHLYFYWYRQILGQKVEFLVSFYNNEISEKSEIFDDQFSVERPDGSNFTLKIRSTKLEDSAMYFCASSKQVEETQYFGPGTRLLVL.

This clonotype was counted ten times or more. J is TRBJ2-3 and V is TRBV6-1; 9 positions match TRBD2. The trim removed 4 bases at V and 0 bases at J, leaving 2 bases unmatched. Germline V CDR1 and CDR2: MNHNS, SASEGT. The CDR3 is 15 residues long. The CDR3 region is CASSGLAVSTDTQYF. DNA for the CDR3: TGTGCCAGCAGTGGACTAGCGGTTAGCACAGATACGCAGTATTTT.

This clonotype has ten or more counts. V is TRBV2 and J is TRBJ2-2; 13 bases match TRBD2. V trimming: 8 bases; J trimming: 0 bases; junction bases outside the gene matches: 12. There are 19 residues in the CDR3. Germline CDR1 and CDR2: SNHLY and FYNNEI. The CDR3 sequence: CASGTSGRDGFANTGELFF. Written as DNA, the CDR3 is TGTGCCAGCGGAACTAGCGGGAGGGACGGTTTCGCGAACACCGGGGAGCTGTTTTTT.

The chain has TRBV28 and TRBJ1-1; D ambiguous. There are 14 residues in the CDR3. Trimming stripped 2 bases from V and 3 bases from J, with 10 bases between. Germline V gene lookup returns CDR1 MDHEN and CDR2 SYDVKM. CDR3 nucleotide sequence: TGTGCCAGCAGTTTAGTCGGGGAGTACACTGAAGCTTTCTTT. Encoded protein: CASSLVGEYTEAFF.

As for this clonotype: This likely reflects a read error, since a far larger clone is one base away. The final CDR3 position lacks the conserved phenylalanine or tryptophan, pointing to a likely read error. This chain connects TRBV2 to TRBJ2-3; D unresolved. Near its end, the DNA agrees better with TRBJ1-1, so the J call may be wrong. The CDR3 is 12 residues long. Germline CDR1 is SNHLY and CDR2 is FYNNEI. The CDR3 spells CASSKSDTEAFL. The DNA for the CDR3 is TGTGCCAGCAGTAAATCGGACACTGAAGCTTTCCTT.

This clonotype was found a few times. The J gene is TRBJ1-6, the V gene TRBV10-3; D is ambiguous. CDR1 ENHRY and CDR2 SYGVKD come from the germline V gene. CDR3 length: 16 amino acids. V dropped 1 base and J dropped 3 bases, with 10 bases sitting between them. The CDR3 region is CAISELGPIYNSPLHF. CDR3 nucleotides: TGTGCCATCAGTGAGTTAGGGCCAATCTATAATTCACCCCTCCACTTT.

The sample holds many counts of this clonotype. The rearrangement uses TRBV20-1 and TRBJ1-1; TRBD1 matches at 9 bases. The germline gives CDR1 DFQATT, CDR2 SNEGSKA (reference sequence). This CDR3 comprises 16 residues. J lost 10 bases, V lost 3 bases, and 18 bases had no gene match. The CDR3 reads CSASDSFSGTGFAAFF. CDR3 coding DNA: TGCAGTGCTAGTGATAGTTTTTCCGGGACAGGGTTCGCAGCTTTCTTT.

This chain links TRBV7-9 with TRBJ2-7; maybe TRBD2 (7 bases). Germline loops: CDR1 SEHNR, CDR2 FQNEAQ (reference sequence). The CDR3 has 15 amino acids. V was shortened by 8 bases and J by 2 bases, with 19 bases between the two germline ends. The CDR3 DNA is TGTGCCAGCGGGGGGGGGGCGGATCTTGCCTACGAGCAGTACTTC. This sequence encodes CASGGGADLAYEQYF.

This clonotype appeared many times. This rearrangement joins TRBV7-2 to TRBJ1-4, with no clear D. The CDR3 spans 15 residues. The V gene's germline CDR1 is SGHTA and CDR2 FQGNSA. Between the trimmed V and J ends, which lost 4 bases and 9 bases, there was a span of 18 bases. CDR3 sequence reads: CASSSYSGGLQKLFF. CDR3 nucleotides: TGTGCCAGCAGCTCTTACTCGGGAGGATTACAAAAACTGTTTTTT.

The chain combines TRBV19 with TRBJ2-6; TRBD2 matches at 10 bases. CDR3 length: 17 amino acids. CDR1 is LNHDA, CDR2 SQIVND, per germline (reference sequence). Trimming took 4 bases from V and 2 from J; bases not matched to a gene: 5. This CDR3 reads CASSKSGRATGANVLTF. The CDR3 DNA sequence: TGTGCCAGTAGTAAAAGCGGGAGGGCCACTGGGGCCAACGTCCTGACTTTC.

This clonotype was seen repeatedly, ten times or more. The V gene is TRBV5-1, the J gene TRBJ2-3; TRBD1 aligns across 8 bases. V dropped 6 bases and J dropped 5; count of bases not matched to a gene: 14. The V gene's germline CDR1 is SGHRS and CDR2 YFSETQ. The CDR3 consists of 16 residues. The CDR3 DNA follows: TGCGCCAGCACGAGAGATAGGACAGGGAGTGGAGATACGCAGTATTTT. Translation gives CASTRDRTGSGDTQYF.

The chain couples TRBV20-1 to TRBJ2-3, with 12 bases matching TRBD2. Trimming removed 6 bases from V and 4 bases from J; junction bases left unmatched: 8. In germline, CDR1 is DFQATT, CDR2 SNEGSKA (reference sequence). This CDR3 comprises 15 residues. The CDR3 DNA follows: TGCAGTGCCCCCAGACTAGCGGGAGTACCAGATACGCAGTATTTT. It specifies CSAPRLAGVPDTQYF.

This clonotype was seen repeatedly, ten times or more. The J gene is TRBJ2-3, the V gene TRBV11-3; 8 positions agree with TRBD2. This CDR3 region has 16 residues. In germline, CDR1 is SGHNT, CDR2 YENEEA. V shed 5 bases, J shed 3 bases, and the junction held 10 bases outside the gene matches. The CDR3 DNA sequence: TGTGCCAGCAGCGAAGCTGCGGGAGGAGGGACAGATACGCAGTATTTT. Translating it yields CASSEAAGGGTDTQYF.

This clonotype was observed many times. V is TRBV6-1 and J is TRBJ2-7; 9 nucleotides match TRBD2. V shed 1 base, J shed 4 bases, and the junction held 11 bases outside the gene matches. Looked up from germline, CDR1 is MNHNS and CDR2 is SASEGT. This CDR3 contains 17 residues. The CDR3 bases are TGTGCCAGCAGTGAAGGCCTAGCGGGATCTTACCTTTACGAGCAGTACTTC. Encoded protein: CASSEGLAGSYLYEQYF.